One and the same sample provided the 4 T cell receptor beta chains below, sequenced in a study of shared clonotypes between healthy human individuals. CD45RO-negative cells were positively selected for CCR7, leaving out terminally differentiated effector memory CD45RA+ cells. Profiled with immunoSEQ multiplex PCR; TCRdb holds only in-frame clones, not every one. Counted here are around 600,000 clones, approximately 96% occurring once; the ten biggest clones make up around 0.12%. Material: naive CD8+ T cells sorted from blood. These receptors were taken from a young woman in good health.

The V and J genes are TRBV6-5 and TRBJ2-7; D gene uncertain. This CDR3 is 14 amino acids long. CDR1 and CDR2 from the germline V gene are MNHEY and SVGAGI. Trimming removed 2 bases at V and 4 bases at J, with 12 bases between. CDR3 residues: CASSYGPQIYEQYF. CDR3 nucleotide sequence: TGTGCCAGCAGTTACGGTCCGCAGATATACGAGCAGTACTTC.

V is TRBV27 and J is TRBJ2-2; TRBD1 matches at 8 bases. CDR1 is MNHEY, CDR2 SMNVEV, per germline (reference sequence). CDR3 length: 13 residues. Germline trimming cut 5 bases from V and 7 bases from J; bases unmatched to any gene: 3. The CDR3 DNA reads TGTGCCAGCAGTATCAGGGGGCACGGGGAGCTGTTTTTT. Amino acid sequence: CASSIRGHGELFF.

This clone occurred once. The genes are TRBV9 and TRBJ2-3; weak D call: TRBD1 (6 bases). The ends were cut back, 3 bases at V and 2 bases at J, with 10 bases in the middle. CDR3 length: 14 residues. Per the germline V gene, CDR1 is SGDLS and CDR2 is YYNGEE. As DNA, the CDR3 is TGTGCCAGCAGCGGGGACACACTCACAGATACGCAGTATTTT. Protein product: CASSGDTLTDTQYF.

V is TRBV19 and J is TRBJ1-5; the D gene is possibly TRBD1 (5 bases). The CDR3 extends over 14 amino acids. Germline loops: CDR1 LNHDA, CDR2 SQIVND (reference sequence). V shed 1 base and J shed 11 bases, with 15 bases lying between them. CDR3 amino acids: CASSIGGPVVAQHF. DNA for the CDR3: TGTGCCAGTAGTATAGGGGGACCGGTAGTAGCCCAGCATTTT.